The present TCR beta chain was sequenced within a study of vaccination effects on CD4 cells after COVID-19. Turning to the study itself: Researchers reported culturing 2.1 million or so PBMC in each well, adding approximately 10 IU/ml IL-2 and about 9.6 ug/ml peptides.

Regarding this clone: Its antigen is unidentified.

Following a roughly 10-day culture, CD4+ T cells were purified. The CDR3 spans 17 residues. Losses at the gene ends were 1 base for V and 2 bases for J; bases not matched to a gene: 8. Germline V gene sequence: CDR1 SGHVS, CDR2 FQNEAQ. This table comes from immunoSEQ multiplex PCR, and its TCRdb copy is limited to in-frame clones, with some not included. This sample has tens of thousands of clones, with about 80% found just once. This sample comprised CD4+ T cells from PBMCs cultured without peptide, obtained before COVID-19 vaccination. V gene TRBV7-8 combines with J gene TRBJ2-3; 8 bases align to TRBD2. The receptor's source is a human donor who received a COVID-19 vaccine. CDR3 in DNA: TGTGCCAGCAGCTTAGTTTTCGGGGGGGGCCTCACAGATACGCAGTATTTT. It codes for CASSLVFGGGLTDTQYF.